These 16 T cell receptor beta chains share one sample of origin, sequenced in a study of CD8 T cells in ankylosing spondylitis. MiXCR, applied by TCRdb to the 5' RACE reads, yields one record per CDR3 protein. The table includes roughly 36,000 distinct CDR3 sequences, 13% to 15% detected once. The sequenced sample was blood. These receptors originate from a male donor with ankylosing spondylitis or in good health (not recorded which).

This rearrangement joins TRBV12-3 or TRBV12-4 to TRBJ2-1, with 10 bases lining up with TRBD2. J lost 7 bases, V lost 7 bases, and 10 bases had no gene match. The CDR3 has 15 amino acids. Here the CDR3 reads CASTFGTSVRNEQFF. The CDR3 nucleotides read TGTGCCAGCACCTTCGGGACTAGCGTTCGTAATGAGCAGTTCTTC.

This clonotype was observed at least ten times. This chain links TRBV7-2 with TRBJ2-5, with TRBD2 as a possible D gene (6 bases). In germline, CDR1 is SGHTA, CDR2 FQGNSA. This CDR3 is 14 amino acids long. Trimming pared 5 bases from V and 4 bases from J, leaving 14 bases between. DNA for the CDR3: TGTGCCAGCAGCAGGGACTGGGGCGGAGAGACCCAGTACTTC. This sequence encodes CASSRDWGGETQYF.

V usage is TRBV6-1 and J usage is TRBJ1-5; TRBD1 agrees at 8 bases. The CDR3 covers 15 residues. In germline, CDR1 is MNHNS, CDR2 SASEGT. The V gene end was trimmed by 2 bases and the J gene end by 4 bases; junction bases not matched to a gene: 4. The CDR3 loop is CASSESRQGNQPQHF. Written as DNA, the CDR3 is TGTGCCAGCAGTGAAAGCCGACAGGGGAATCAGCCCCAGCATTTT.

A few counts support this clonotype. The chain is built from TRBV15 and TRBJ2-4; D is unclear. The CDR3 is made up of 16 amino acids. Germline assignment: CDR1 LNHNV and CDR2 YYDKDF (reference sequence). V was cut by 0 bases and J by 3 bases, with 12 bases left in between. CDR3 in DNA: TGTGCCACCAGCAGAGATCGGTTAGGTGGCAAAAACATTCAGTACTTC. It translates to CATSRDRLGGKNIQYF. The variable domain in full, completed from reference TRBV15 and TRBJ2-4, reads DAMVIQNPRYQVTQFGKPVTLSCSQTLNHNVMYWYQQKSSQAPKLLFHYYDKDFNNEADTPDNFQSRRPNTSFCFLDIRSPGLGDTAMYLCATSRDRLGGKNIQYFGAGTRLSVL.

The chain combines TRBV14 with TRBJ1-4; 9 bases align to TRBD1. The CDR3 covers 16 residues. The ends lost 4 bases at V and 2 bases at J; junction bases unmatched: 5. Germline CDR1 SGHDN, CDR2 FVKESK. CDR3 loop: CASSLGTGTTNEKLFF. Here the CDR3 DNA reads TGTGCCAGCAGCCTAGGGACAGGGACGACTAATGAAAAACTGTTTTTT.

The rearrangement links TRBV27 to TRBJ2-3; D remains unclear. There are 13 residues in the CDR3. Trimming removed 8 bases at V and 0 bases at J, with 9 bases between. From germline, CDR1 is MNHEY and CDR2 SMNVEV (reference sequence). CDR3 nucleotides: TGTGCCAGCGGCATTTGGAGCACAGATACGCAGTATTTT. Translation: CASGIWSTDTQYF.

The chain is built from TRBV6-2 or TRBV6-3 and TRBJ1-1; tentative D call: TRBD1 (5 bases). V shed 3 bases and J shed 2 bases, with 16 bases lying between them. Germline V gene sequence: CDR1 MNHEY, CDR2 SVGEGT. The CDR3 contains 16 residues. CDR3 amino acids: CASSYAGTGKNTEAFF. CDR3 DNA: TGTGCCAGCAGTTATGCCGGAACAGGAAAAAACACTGAAGCTTTCTTT.

Here the CDR3 DNA reads TGTGCCAGCAGTTACATTCTAGGGACAGGGGGCACTGAGCAGTTCTTC. It codes for CASSYILGTGGTEQFF. This chain links TRBV6-5 with TRBJ2-1; 12 nucleotides match TRBD1. The CDR3 consists of 16 residues. V shed 2 bases, J shed 9 bases, and the junction held 8 bases outside the gene matches. Per germline, CDR1 MNHEY and CDR2 SVGAGI.

This clonotype is termed medium-sized. The chain has TRBV12-3 or TRBV12-4 and TRBJ2-1, with D tentatively TRBD1 (5 bases). V was shortened by 5 bases and J by 7 bases, with 12 bases between the two germline ends. The CDR3 consists of 13 residues. This CDR3 reads CASSINRWNEQFF. The CDR3, as DNA: TGTGCCAGCAGTATTAACAGGTGGAATGAGCAGTTCTTC.

The chain recombines TRBV28 with TRBJ2-2; 15 nucleotides line up with TRBD2. Per the germline V gene, CDR1 is MDHEN and CDR2 is SYDVKM. Trimming took 0 bases from V and 3 from J; bases not matched to a gene: 2. This CDR3 region has 18 residues. CDR3 nucleotides: TGTGCCAGCAGTTTATGGGGACTAGCGGGAGGATACACCGGGGAGCTGTTTTTT. Translated: CASSLWGLAGGYTGELFF. The full variable domain, in which reference TRBV28 and TRBJ2-2 provide the parts outside the CDR3, is DVKVTQSSRYLVKRTGEKVFLECVQDMDHENMFWYRQDPGLGLRLIYFSYDVKMKEKGDIPEGYSVSREKKERFSLILESASTNQTSMYLCASSLWGLAGGYTGELFFGEGSRLTVL.

This chain uses TRBV20-1 with TRBJ1-1; no clear D. Germline CDR1 is DFQATT and CDR2 is SNEGSKA (reference sequence). Deletions cut 0 bases from V and 1 base from J, with 9 bases between. This CDR3 contains 14 residues. The CDR3 spells CSARDLRWNTEAFF. The CDR3, as DNA: TGCAGTGCTAGAGATCTTAGGTGGAACACTGAAGCTTTCTTT.

The rearrangement links TRBV5-1 to TRBJ1-5, with a possible D match to TRBD1 (6 bases). The V end was cut by 0 bases, the J end by 4 bases, with 8 bases between. The CDR3 covers 14 residues. In germline, CDR1 is SGHRS, CDR2 YFSETQ. The CDR3 nucleotides are TGCGCCAGCAGCTTGGAGGGGGGGAATCAGCCCCAGCATTTT. Protein product: CASSLEGGNQPQHF.

The CDR3 spells CASTRGSQLFF. The DNA for the CDR3 is TGTGCCAGCACGCGCGGTAGTCAGCTGTTTTTT. This chain connects TRBV7-2 to TRBJ2-2; no firm D call. The CDR3 extends over 11 amino acids. V lost 7 bases and J lost 12, with 12 bases in between. Looked up from germline, CDR1 is SGHTA and CDR2 is FQGNSA.

This clonotype has a handful of counts. This chain links TRBV12-3 or TRBV12-4 with TRBJ1-1, with a possible D match to TRBD1 (6 bases). The V end was cut by 5 bases, the J end by 7 bases, with 14 bases between. The CDR3 length is 13 residues. The CDR3 bases are TGTGCCAGCAGTCCACAGGGATACGGTGAAGCTTTCTTT. Translating it yields CASSPQGYGEAFF.

The CDR3 loop reads CASSQEDRGKLFF. The CDR3 DNA follows: TGTGCCAGCAGTCAAGAGGACCGGGGAAAACTGTTTTTT. The chain employs TRBV28 and TRBJ1-4; D is undetermined. V lost 5 bases and J lost 10, with 14 bases in between. This CDR3 region has 13 residues. The V gene's germline CDR1 is MDHEN and CDR2 SYDVKM.

V usage is TRBV7-9 and J usage is TRBJ2-1; TRBD2 matches 9 bases. Unmatched junction bases numbered 13, after V lost 6 bases and J lost 4 bases. From germline, CDR1 is SEHNR and CDR2 FQNEAQ (reference sequence). The CDR3 spans 17 residues. The CDR3 nucleotides read TGTGCCAGCAGTCCCAAATCGGGACTAGCAAAATACAATGAGCAGTTCTTC. Translation gives CASSPKSGLAKYNEQFF. Complete variable domain (other parts from reference TRBV7-9 and TRBJ2-1): DTGVSQNPRHKITKRGQNVTFRCDPISEHNRLYWYRQTLGQGPEFLTYFQNEAQLEKSRLLSDRFSAERPKGSFSTLEIQRTEQGDSAMYLCASSPKSGLAKYNEQFFGPGTRLTVL.